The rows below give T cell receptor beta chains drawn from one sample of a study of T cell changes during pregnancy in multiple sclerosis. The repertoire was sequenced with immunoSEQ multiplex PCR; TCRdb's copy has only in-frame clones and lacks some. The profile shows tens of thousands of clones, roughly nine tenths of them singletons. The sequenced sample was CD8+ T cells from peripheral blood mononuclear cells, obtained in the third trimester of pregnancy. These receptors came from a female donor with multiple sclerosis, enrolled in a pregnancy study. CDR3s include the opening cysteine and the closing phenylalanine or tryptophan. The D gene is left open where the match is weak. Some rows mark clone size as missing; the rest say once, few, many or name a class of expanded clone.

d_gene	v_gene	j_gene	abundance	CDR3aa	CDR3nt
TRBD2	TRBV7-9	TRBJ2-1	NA	CASSLDSGRAADEQFF	TGTGCCAGCAGCTTAGATAGCGGGAGGGCCGCGGATGAGCAGTTCTTC
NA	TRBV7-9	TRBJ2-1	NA	CASSPRGLGSYNEQFF	TGTGCCAGCAGCCCCAGAGGGTTGGGCTCCTACAATGAGCAGTTCTTC
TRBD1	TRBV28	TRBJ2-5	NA	CASSLLRDREWETQYF	TGTGCCAGCAGTTTACTACGGGACAGGGAATGGGAGACCCAGTACTTC
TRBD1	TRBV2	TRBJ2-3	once	CASEGTDTDTQYF	TGTGCCAGCGAAGGGACAGACACAGATACGCAGTATTTT
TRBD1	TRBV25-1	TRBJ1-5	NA	CASHGTGSNQPQHF	TGTGCCAGCCACGGGACAGGGAGCAATCAGCCCCAGCATTTT
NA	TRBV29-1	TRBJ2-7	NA	CSVEENGGRDYEQYF	TGCAGCGTTGAAGAAAATGGAGGACGGGACTACGAGCAGTACTTC
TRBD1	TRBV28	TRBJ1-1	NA	CASSLPWTGRDTEAFF	TGTGCCAGCAGTTTACCCTGGACAGGGAGAGACACTGAAGCTTTCTTT
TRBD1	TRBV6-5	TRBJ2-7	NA	CASSYSEDRAYEQYF	TGTGCCAGCAGTTACTCGGAGGACAGGGCCTACGAGCAGTACTTC
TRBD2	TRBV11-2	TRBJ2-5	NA	CASRYGTSGQETQYF	TGTGCCAGCAGGTACGGGACTAGCGGACAAGAGACCCAGTACTTC
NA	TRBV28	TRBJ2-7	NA	CASSAAGSYEQYF	TGTGCCAGCAGCGCCGCGGGGTCCTACGAGCAGTACTTC
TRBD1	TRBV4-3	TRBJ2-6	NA	CASSRQGASSGANVLTF	TGCGCCAGCAGCAGACAGGGGGCGAGCTCTGGGGCCAACGTCCTGACTTTC
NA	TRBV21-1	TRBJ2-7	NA	CASSSQPSSDPFYEQYF	TGTGCCAGCAGCTCCCAGCCGTCTAGCGATCCCTTCTACGAGCAGTACTTC
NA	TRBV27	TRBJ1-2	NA	CASSHLPGGPANYGYTF	TGTGCCAGCAGTCATCTCCCGGGGGGCCCCGCTAACTATGGCTACACCTTC
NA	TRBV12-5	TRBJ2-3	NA	CASGLSFRTDTQYF	TGTGCTAGTGGTTTGTCATTCCGCACAGATACGCAGTATTTT
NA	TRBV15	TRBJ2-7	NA	CATSRHGVAGPYEQYF	TGTGCCACCAGCAGACACGGCGTGGCAGGGCCCTACGAGCAGTACTTC
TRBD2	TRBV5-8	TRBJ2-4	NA	CASSLGGGTSYRNIQYF	TGTGCCAGCAGCTTGGGGGGAGGGACTAGTTATCGGAACATTCAGTACTTC
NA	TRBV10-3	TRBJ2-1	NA	CAIKAGGNYNEQFF	TGTGCCATCAAAGCCGGGGGAAACTACAATGAGCAGTTCTTC
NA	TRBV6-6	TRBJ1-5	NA	CASSPSLAQHF	TGTGCCAGCAGCCCCTCCTTAGCCCAGCATTTT
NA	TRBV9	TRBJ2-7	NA	CASSAYRVGNEQYF	TGTGCCAGCAGCGCTTACAGGGTTGGGAACGAGCAGTACTTC
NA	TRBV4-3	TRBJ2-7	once	CASSQDGEQYF	TGCGCCAGCAGCCAAGACGGCGAGCAGTACTTC
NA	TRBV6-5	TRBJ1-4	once	CASSYSNEKLSF	TGTGCCAGCAGTTACTCTAATGAAAAACTGTCTTTT